This passage covers 28 T cell receptor beta chains from one sample sequenced in a study of cytomegalovirus exposure and HLA in healthy donors. The primer mix had 60 Vbeta and 13 Jbeta primers. Profiled with immunoSEQ multiplex PCR; TCRdb holds only in-frame clones, not every one. The table has 100,000 to 150,000 clones, roughly 80% seen once. The sample comprised PBMCs. All receptors come from a woman between 50 and 59 years old in good health and CMV-seronegative.

This clone was seen a handful of times. This chain links TRBV4-2 with TRBJ2-7; unclear D gene. Germline CDR1 is LGHNA and CDR2 is YNFKEQ. The CDR3 contains 14 residues. V was pared by 0 bases and J by 2 bases, with 8 bases between. CDR3 DNA: TGTGCCAGCAGCCAAGACTCAGTCCCCTACGAGCAGTACTTC. Amino acid sequence: CASSQDSVPYEQYF.

This chain uses TRBV10-3 with TRBJ2-5; the D is unclear. This CDR3 has 12 amino acids. Germline CDR1 and CDR2: ENHRY and SYGVKD. Trimming took 3 bases from V and 0 from J, leaving 2 bases between them. CDR3 sequence reads: CAISDDQETQYF. For the CDR3, the DNA is TGTGCCATCAGTGACGACCAAGAGACCCAGTACTTC.

The chain is built from TRBV19 and TRBJ2-7, with D uncertain. This CDR3 spans 14 amino acids. V shed 4 bases and J shed 1 base, with 11 bases lying between them. CDR1 is LNHDA and CDR2 is SQIVND in the germline V gene (reference sequence). The chain's CDR3 is CASSSPQLSYEQYF. For the CDR3, the DNA is TGTGCCAGTAGTAGCCCACAGCTTTCCTACGAGCAGTACTTC. Full variable domain (rest looked up from reference TRBV19 and TRBJ2-7): DGGITQSPKYLFRKEGQNVTLSCEQNLNHDAMYWYRQDPGQGLRLIYYSQIVNDFQKGDIAEGYSVSREKKESFPLTVTSAQKNPTAFYLCASSSPQLSYEQYFGPGTRLTVT.

The CDR3 DNA reads TGTGCCAGCAGTTCCCGACAGGGGTATTATGGCTACACCTTC. It yields the protein CASSSRQGYYGYTF. The gene calls are TRBV6-6 and TRBJ1-2; 8 nucleotides line up with TRBD1. Germline-derived CDR1 and CDR2 are MNHNY and SVGAGI (reference sequence). The CDR3 totals 14 residues. Trimming cost V 4 bases and J 5 bases; bases outside gene matches: 6.

The rearrangement uses TRBV28 and TRBJ1-1; no definite D call. Trimming removed 8 bases at V and 0 bases at J, with 25 bases between. Germline CDR1 and CDR2: MDHEN and SYDVKM. This CDR3 comprises 18 residues. The CDR3 sequence: CASSSLRETLTMNTEAFF. The CDR3 bases are TGTGCCAGCTCCTCTTTGAGGGAAACCTTAACCATGAACACTGAAGCTTTCTTT.

This chain uses TRBV4-1 with TRBJ1-2; 9 nucleotides line up with TRBD1. Germline loops: CDR1 MGHRA, CDR2 YSYEKL. The CDR3 consists of 15 residues. With V trimmed by 1 base and J by 8 bases, 8 bases remained unmatched. The CDR3 loop is CASSQAGQGNLGYTF. The DNA for the CDR3 is TGCGCCAGCAGCCAAGCGGGACAGGGAAACTTAGGCTACACCTTC.

V gene TRBV6-5 combines with J gene TRBJ2-7, with TRBD2 identical over 9 bases. CDR3 length: 13 residues. Germline loops: CDR1 MNHEY, CDR2 SVGAGI. Trimming took 7 bases from V and 7 from J; bases not matched to a gene: 8. CDR3 nucleotides: TGTGCCAGCAACGAAGCGGGAGGTAGGGAGCAGTACTTC. This gives the protein CASNEAGGREQYF.

This CDR3 is CASSRGTTEQGETQYF. The CDR3 DNA is TGTGCCAGCAGTAGGGGGACTACCGAGCAGGGGGAGACCCAGTACTTC. The J gene is TRBJ2-5, the V gene TRBV28; D is possibly TRBD2 (7 bases). This CDR3 has 16 amino acids. V lost 5 bases and J lost 5, with 21 bases in between. Germline assignment: CDR1 MDHEN and CDR2 SYDVKM.

The J gene is TRBJ2-5, the V gene TRBV4-2; no clear D. The DNA end lines up better with TRBJ2-7; the J call may be wrong. Looked up from germline, CDR1 is LGHNA and CDR2 is YNFKEQ. The CDR3 is made up of 15 amino acids. The CDR3 spells CASSQATLPAYEQYF. Written as DNA, the CDR3 is TGTGCCAGCAGCCAAGCAACACTACCCGCCTACGAGCAGTACTTC.

The chain is built from TRBV5-1 and TRBJ2-3, with 11 nucleotides matching TRBD2. J gave up 8 bases and V 3 bases, and 8 bases lay outside the gene matches. Germline CDR1 reads SGHRS; CDR2 reads YFSETQ. This CDR3 is 15 amino acids long. The CDR3 sequence: CASSSRGTSGSTQYF. The CDR3 DNA reads as TGCGCCAGCAGCTCCAGGGGGACTAGCGGCAGTACGCAGTATTTT.

This chain uses TRBV7-8 with TRBJ2-7, with 8 bases matching TRBD1. The V and J ends lost 5 bases and 2 bases, in that order; junction bases with no gene match: 8. CDR3 length: 15 residues. The germline V gene has CDR1 SGHVS and CDR2 FQNEAQ. CDR3 coding DNA: TGTGCCAGCAGCGGGCGGACAGGGCGTCCCTACGAGCAGTACTTC. Translated, it gives CASSGRTGRPYEQYF. Using reference TRBV7-8 and TRBJ2-7 for the parts outside the CDR3, the full variable domain is GAGVSQSPRYKVAKRGQDVALRCDPISGHVSLFWYQQALGQGPEFLTYFQNEAQLDKSGLPSDRFFAERPEGSVSTLKIQRTQQEDSAVYLCASSGRTGRPYEQYFGPGTRLTVT.

This clone was recorded a few times. The chain couples TRBV5-4 to TRBJ2-7; 7 bases are a match to TRBD1. Unmatched junction bases numbered 4, after V lost 1 base and J lost 0 bases. The CDR3 covers 15 residues. The germline V gene encodes CDR1 SGHNT and CDR2 YYREEE (reference sequence). In nucleotides, the CDR3 is TGTGCCAGCAGCTTGTGGGGACAGAGCTCCTACGAGCAGTACTTC. Protein product: CASSLWGQSSYEQYF.

The rearrangement uses TRBV19 and TRBJ1-5; 9 nucleotides agree with TRBD1. CDR1 is LNHDA, CDR2 SQIVND, per germline (reference sequence). This CDR3 spans 15 amino acids. Unmatched junction bases numbered 9, after V lost 5 bases and J lost 7 bases. CDR3 amino acids: CASSWDRESNQPQHF. The CDR3 nucleotides are TGTGCCAGTAGTTGGGACAGGGAGTCTAACCAGCCCCAGCATTTT.

The chain combines TRBV7-2 with TRBJ2-7; D is perhaps TRBD2 (5 bases). CDR1 SGHTA and CDR2 FQGNSA come from the germline V gene. V shed 3 bases and J shed 2 bases, with 11 bases lying between them. The CDR3 runs to 14 residues. The CDR3 is CASSFVDGTYEQYF. CDR3 sequence (DNA): TGTGCCAGCAGCTTCGTTGACGGGACCTACGAGCAGTACTTC.

The V and J genes are TRBV28 and TRBJ1-4; 8 bases map to TRBD1. V dropped 5 bases and J dropped 8; count of bases not matched to a gene: 10. This CDR3 region has 15 residues. Germline V lookup: CDR1 MDHEN, CDR2 SYDVKM. This chain's CDR3 is CASSPAGTGGEKLFF. The CDR3 coding sequence is TGTGCCAGCAGTCCGGCGGGGACAGGAGGAGAAAAACTGTTTTTT.

The chain has TRBV30 and TRBJ2-3; possibly TRBD1 for D (6 bases). The CDR3 contains 14 residues. Germline V lookup: CDR1 GTSNPN, CDR2 SVGIG (reference sequence). Trimming removed 1 base from V and 2 bases from J, with 10 bases in between. DNA of the CDR3: TGTGCCTGGAGTGCGCACAGGGTCACAGATACGCAGTATTTT. This gives the protein CAWSAHRVTDTQYF.

This sequence joins TRBV7-9 and TRBJ1-2; TRBD1 is a possible D gene (6 bases). The CDR3 consists of 14 residues. Per the germline V gene, CDR1 is SEHNR and CDR2 is FQNEAQ (reference sequence). V lost 2 bases and J 7 bases, leaving 14 bases between the germline ends. The CDR3 loop is CASSLRDILPGYTF. The CDR3 DNA is TGTGCCAGCAGCTTAAGGGACATACTTCCTGGCTACACCTTC.

This sequence joins TRBV15 and TRBJ2-1; TRBD2 matches 11 bases. V was clipped by 8 bases and J by 3 bases; unmatched bases: 6. CDR3 length equals 15 residues. Germline-derived CDR1 and CDR2 are LNHNV and YYDKDF (reference sequence). The CDR3 DNA reads as TGTGCCACCCTTCCAACTAGCGGGAGCTACAATGAGCAGTTCTTC. It yields the protein CATLPTSGSYNEQFF.

The V call is TRBV6-4, the J call TRBJ1-2; 8 bases fit TRBD1. This CDR3 has 13 amino acids. Trimming took 7 bases from V and 6 from J; bases not matched to a gene: 7. Germline loops: CDR1 MRHNA, CDR2 SNTAGT. CDR3 in amino acids: CASIQTGVDGYTF. DNA for the CDR3: TGTGCCAGCATCCAGACAGGGGTCGATGGCTACACCTTC.

J is TRBJ2-1 and V is TRBV12-5; perhaps TRBD1 as D (6 bases). Germline CDR1 and CDR2: LGHNT and FRNRAP. The CDR3 covers 15 residues. Trimming left V 4 bases short and J 12 bases short, with 22 bases between. The CDR3 spells CASGSGTPSSRGQFF. The CDR3 DNA reads as TGTGCTAGTGGTTCCGGGACACCCAGCTCCCGGGGGCAGTTCTTC.

This clone was detected a few times. Here the CDR3 DNA reads TGTGCCAGCAGCTCACTCGTAGACAGCACTAGCACAGATACGCAGTATTTT. Encoded protein: CASSSLVDSTSTDTQYF. The chain uses TRBV11-2 and TRBJ2-3; TRBD1 is a possible D gene (5 bases). The CDR3 extends over 17 amino acids. Germline loops: CDR1 SGHAT, CDR2 FQNNGV. Trimming pared 4 bases from V and 0 bases from J, leaving 17 bases between.

The chain uses TRBV4-3 and TRBJ1-3; possible D gene TRBD1, 5 bases. The CDR3 consists of 15 residues. V was cut by 0 bases and J by 2 bases, with 8 bases left in between. Germline CDR1 and CDR2: LGHNA and YSLEER. CDR3 in DNA: TGCGCCAGCAGCCAAGATTTGACAGCTGGAAACACCATATATTTT. Its translation: CASSQDLTAGNTIYF.

J is TRBJ2-7 and V is TRBV7-9, with TRBD2 matching over 10 bases. Losses at the gene ends were 5 bases for V and 3 bases for J; bases not matched to a gene: 7. The length of the CDR3 is 15 residues. Germline loops: CDR1 SEHNR, CDR2 FQNEAQ (reference sequence). The DNA for the CDR3 is TGTGCCAGCAGCCCACGGACTAGCGGTTACTACGAGCAGTACTTC. Its protein is CASSPRTSGYYEQYF.

This clone is classed as medium-sized (0.01 to 0.1%). This chain links TRBV19 with TRBJ2-7, with 7 bases matching TRBD1. This CDR3 has 13 residues. Trimming at V came to 10 bases and at J to 2 bases, leaving 8 bases not matched to a gene. Germline V gene sequence: CDR1 LNHDA, CDR2 SQIVND (reference sequence). In nucleotides, the CDR3 is TGTGCCACCTCTCCCGGGACAGCCTACGAGCAGTACTTC. Protein product: CATSPGTAYEQYF.

This clone has more than one count but fewer than ten. V is TRBV19 and J is TRBJ1-2; D not resolved. This CDR3 is built from 15 residues. Germline V lookup: CDR1 LNHDA, CDR2 SQIVND (reference sequence). V lost 1 base and J lost 2, with 11 bases in between. CDR3 in amino acids: CASSIAEALNYGYTF. The CDR3, as DNA: TGTGCCAGTAGTATAGCCGAGGCCCTGAACTATGGCTACACCTTC.

Here the CDR3 reads CASSATGGSGANVLTF. CDR3 coding DNA: TGTGCCAGCAGCGCAACAGGGGGCTCTGGGGCCAACGTCCTGACTTTC. The chain links TRBV7-9 to TRBJ2-6, with 8 positions matching TRBD1. Losses at the gene ends were 5 bases for V and 0 bases for J; bases not matched to a gene: 3. Per the germline V gene, CDR1 is SEHNR and CDR2 is FQNEAQ (reference sequence). The CDR3 has 16 amino acids. The complete variable domain, with remaining parts taken from reference TRBV7-9 and TRBJ2-6, reads DTGVSQNPRHKITKRGQNVTFRCDPISEHNRLYWYRQTLGQGPEFLTYFQNEAQLEKSRLLSDRFSAERPKGSFSTLEIQRTEQGDSAMYLCASSATGGSGANVLTFGAGSRLTVL.

This sequence joins TRBV7-7 and TRBJ2-7; perhaps TRBD1 as D (5 bases). Germline V gene sequence: CDR1 SSHAT, CDR2 FNYEAQ (reference sequence). The CDR3 has 15 amino acids. Trimming removed 2 bases from V and 5 bases from J, with 16 bases in between. In DNA form, the CDR3 reads TGTGCCAGCAGCTTATCTCTTGGGGCAGCTAACGAGCAGTACTTC. Protein sequence: CASSLSLGAANEQYF.

This sequence joins TRBV14 and TRBJ2-1; D possibly corresponds to TRBD1 (5 bases). The ends were cut back, 1 base at V and 1 base at J, with 8 bases in the middle. From germline, CDR1 is SGHDN and CDR2 FVKESK. The CDR3 contains 15 residues. The CDR3 sequence is CASSQVGQSYNEQFF. The DNA of the CDR3 is TGTGCCAGCAGCCAAGTAGGACAATCCTACAATGAGCAGTTCTTC.